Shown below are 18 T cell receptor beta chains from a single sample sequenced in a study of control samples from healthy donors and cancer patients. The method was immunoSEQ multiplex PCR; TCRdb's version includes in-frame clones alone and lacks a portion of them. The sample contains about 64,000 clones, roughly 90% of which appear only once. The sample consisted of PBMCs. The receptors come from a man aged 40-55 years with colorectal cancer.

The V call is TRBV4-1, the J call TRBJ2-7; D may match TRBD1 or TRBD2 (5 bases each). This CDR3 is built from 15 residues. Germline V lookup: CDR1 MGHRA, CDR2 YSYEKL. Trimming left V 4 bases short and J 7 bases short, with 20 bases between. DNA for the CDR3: TGCGCCAGCAGCCCCCGGGACCCAGACAACAGGGAGCAGTACTTC. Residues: CASSPRDPDNREQYF.

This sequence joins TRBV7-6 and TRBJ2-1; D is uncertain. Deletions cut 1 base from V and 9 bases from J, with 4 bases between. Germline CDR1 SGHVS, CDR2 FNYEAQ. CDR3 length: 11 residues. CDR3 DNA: TGTGCCAGCAGCTTAGAGGTTGAGCAGTTCTTC. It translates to CASSLEVEQFF.

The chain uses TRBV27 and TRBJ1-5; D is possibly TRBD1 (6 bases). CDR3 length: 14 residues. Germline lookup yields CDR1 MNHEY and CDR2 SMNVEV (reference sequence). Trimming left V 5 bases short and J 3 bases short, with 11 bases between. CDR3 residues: CASSIGGHNQPQHF. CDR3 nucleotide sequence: TGTGCCAGCAGTATAGGGGGACACAATCAGCCCCAGCATTTT.

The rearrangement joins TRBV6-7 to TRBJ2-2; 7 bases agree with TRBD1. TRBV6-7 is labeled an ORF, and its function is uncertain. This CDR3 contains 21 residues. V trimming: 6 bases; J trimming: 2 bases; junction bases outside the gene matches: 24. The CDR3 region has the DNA TGTGCCAGCAGCCCCGGGACAGACCTAATCAAGAGACTGATTAACACCGGGGAGCTGTTTTTT. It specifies CASSPGTDLIKRLINTGELFF.

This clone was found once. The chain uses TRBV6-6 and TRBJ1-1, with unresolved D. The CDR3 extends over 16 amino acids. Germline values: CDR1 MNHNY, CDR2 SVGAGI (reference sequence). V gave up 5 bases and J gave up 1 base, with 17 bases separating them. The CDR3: CASSPKAQRGNTEAFF. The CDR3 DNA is TGTGCCAGCAGTCCTAAAGCTCAACGGGGGAACACTGAAGCTTTCTTT.

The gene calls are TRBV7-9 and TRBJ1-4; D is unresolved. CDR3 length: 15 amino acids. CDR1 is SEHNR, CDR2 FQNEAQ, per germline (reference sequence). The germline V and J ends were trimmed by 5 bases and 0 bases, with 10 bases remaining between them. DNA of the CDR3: TGTGCCAGCAGCAGAGAAAGTTCAACTAATGAAAAACTGTTTTTT. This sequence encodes CASSRESSTNEKLFF.

The DNA for the CDR3 is TGTGCCAGCAGTGAGGATCTTATTAATTCACCCCTCCACTTT. Its translation is CASSEDLINSPLHF. The chain employs TRBV6-1 and TRBJ1-6; D remains ambiguous. This CDR3 spans 14 amino acids. Germline V CDR1 and CDR2: MNHNS, SASEGT. V lost 3 bases, J lost 6 bases, and 9 bases lay in between.

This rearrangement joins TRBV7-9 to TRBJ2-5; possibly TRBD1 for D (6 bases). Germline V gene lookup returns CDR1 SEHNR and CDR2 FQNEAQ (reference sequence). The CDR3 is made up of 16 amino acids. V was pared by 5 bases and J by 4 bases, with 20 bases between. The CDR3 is CASSPPQGQRRETQYF. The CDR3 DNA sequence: TGTGCCAGCAGCCCCCCTCAGGGACAAAGGCGAGAGACCCAGTACTTC.

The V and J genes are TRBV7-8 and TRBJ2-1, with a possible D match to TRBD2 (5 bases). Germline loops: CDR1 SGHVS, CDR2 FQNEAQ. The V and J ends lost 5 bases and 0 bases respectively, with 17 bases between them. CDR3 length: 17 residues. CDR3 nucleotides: TGTGCCAGCAGCCCCCACATTATTGGGAGCTCCTACAATGAGCAGTTCTTC. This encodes CASSPHIIGSSYNEQFF.

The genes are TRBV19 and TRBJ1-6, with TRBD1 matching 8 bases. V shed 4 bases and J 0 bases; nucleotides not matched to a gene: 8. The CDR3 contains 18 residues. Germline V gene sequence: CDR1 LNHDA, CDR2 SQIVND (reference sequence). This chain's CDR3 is CASSSGQGRSSYNSPLHF. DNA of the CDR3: TGTGCCAGTAGTAGCGGACAGGGTCGAAGCTCCTATAATTCACCCCTCCACTTT.

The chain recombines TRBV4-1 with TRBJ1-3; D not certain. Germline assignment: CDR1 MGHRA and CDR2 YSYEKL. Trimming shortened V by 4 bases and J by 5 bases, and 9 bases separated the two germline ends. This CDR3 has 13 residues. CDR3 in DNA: TGCGCCAGCAGCCCCACATCTCGAAACACCATATATTTT. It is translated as CASSPTSRNTIYF.

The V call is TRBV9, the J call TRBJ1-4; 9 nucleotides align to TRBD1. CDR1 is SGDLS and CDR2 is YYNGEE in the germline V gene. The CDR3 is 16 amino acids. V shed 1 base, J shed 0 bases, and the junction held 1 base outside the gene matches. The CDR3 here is CASSVTGGSTNEKLFF. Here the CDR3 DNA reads TGTGCCAGCAGCGTAACAGGGGGCTCAACTAATGAAAAACTGTTTTTT.

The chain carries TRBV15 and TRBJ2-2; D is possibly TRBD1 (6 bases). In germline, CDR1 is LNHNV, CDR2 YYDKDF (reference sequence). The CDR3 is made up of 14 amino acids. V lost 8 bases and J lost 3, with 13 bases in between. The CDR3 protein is CATSRGTDTGELFF. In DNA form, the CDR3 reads TGTGCCACCTCCAGGGGTACGGACACCGGGGAGCTGTTTTTT. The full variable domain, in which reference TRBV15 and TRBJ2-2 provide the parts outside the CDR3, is DAMVIQNPRYQVTQFGKPVTLSCSQTLNHNVMYWYQQKSSQAPKLLFHYYDKDFNNEADTPDNFQSRRPNTSFCFLDIRSPGLGDTAMYLCATSRGTDTGELFFGEGSRLTVL.

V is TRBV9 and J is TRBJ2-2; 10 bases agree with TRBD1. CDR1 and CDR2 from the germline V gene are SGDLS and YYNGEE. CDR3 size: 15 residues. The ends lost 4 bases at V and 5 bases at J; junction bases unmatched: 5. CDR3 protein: CASSLTGQGTGELFF. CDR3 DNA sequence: TGTGCCAGCAGCCTTACGGGACAGGGGACCGGGGAGCTGTTTTTT.

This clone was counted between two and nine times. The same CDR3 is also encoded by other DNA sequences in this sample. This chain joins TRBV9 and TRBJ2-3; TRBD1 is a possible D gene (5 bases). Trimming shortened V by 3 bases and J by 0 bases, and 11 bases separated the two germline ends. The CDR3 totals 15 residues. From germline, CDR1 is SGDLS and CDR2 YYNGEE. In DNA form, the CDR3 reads TGTGCCAGCAGCGCCACAGGAACTAGCACAGATACGCAGTATTTT. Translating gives CASSATGTSTDTQYF.

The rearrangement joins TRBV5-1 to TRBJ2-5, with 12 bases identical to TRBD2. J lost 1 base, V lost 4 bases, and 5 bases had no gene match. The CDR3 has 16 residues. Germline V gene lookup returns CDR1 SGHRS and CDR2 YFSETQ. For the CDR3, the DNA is TGCGCCAGCAGCCCCCGGACTAGCGGGGCCCAAGAGACCCAGTACTTC. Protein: CASSPRTSGAQETQYF. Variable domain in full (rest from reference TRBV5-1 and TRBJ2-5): KAGVTQTPRYLIKTRGQQVTLSCSPISGHRSVSWYQQTPGQGLQFLFEYFSETQRNKGNFPGRFSGRQFSNSRSEMNVSTLELGDSALYLCASSPRTSGAQETQYFGPGTRLLVL.

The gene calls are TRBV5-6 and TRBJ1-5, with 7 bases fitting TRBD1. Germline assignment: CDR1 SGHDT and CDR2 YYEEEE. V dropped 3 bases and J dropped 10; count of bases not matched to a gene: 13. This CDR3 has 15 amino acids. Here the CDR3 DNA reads TGTGCCAGCAGCTCATGGGGGACAGCTAGGAAACCCCAGCATTTT. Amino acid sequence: CASSSWGTARKPQHF. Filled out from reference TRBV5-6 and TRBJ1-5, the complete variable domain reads DAGVTQSPTHLIKTRGQQVTLRCSPKSGHDTVSWYQQALGQGPQFIFQYYEEEERQRGNFPDRFSGHQFPNYSSELNVNALLLGDSALYLCASSSWGTARKPQHFGDGTRLSIL.

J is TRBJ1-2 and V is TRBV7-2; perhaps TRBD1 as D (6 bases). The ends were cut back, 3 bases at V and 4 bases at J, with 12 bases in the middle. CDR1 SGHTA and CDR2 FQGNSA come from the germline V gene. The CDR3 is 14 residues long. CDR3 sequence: CASSFSGDSYGYTF. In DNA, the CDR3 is TGTGCCAGCAGCTTCTCAGGGGACTCCTATGGCTACACCTTC.